The clone carrying this TCR beta chain came up a few times. What it binds is unknown. Germline trimming cut 5 bases from V and 5 bases from J; bases unmatched to any gene: 15. Germline assignment: CDR1 SGHTA and CDR2 FQGNSA. This CDR3 is 17 amino acids long. Systemic immunosuppression or autoimmune disease history was grounds to exclude patients. The data stem from a study of OX40 agonist ivuxolimab in advanced cancers. Study-wide findings and caveats: Averaging showed that CD8+ T cells had more expanded clones than CD4+ did. Near-lowest levels of clonal expansion characterized partial responders at 0.1-3.0 mg/kg.

Here immunoSEQ multiplex PCR was the method, and the copy in TCRdb shows in-frame clones only, minus some. The sample gives 90,000 or so clones, around 87% of which show up once; roughly 4.9% is in the top ten. Material: CD4+ or CD8+ T cells sorted from blood, obtained in a trial of the OX40 agonist ivuxolimab. The chain is built from TRBV7-2 and TRBJ2-5; 9 bases are a match to TRBD1. The clonotype was recovered from an adult with an advanced solid tumor such as melanoma, head and neck, liver or kidney cancer. The CDR3 here is CASSLTGQGSLRETQYF. The CDR3 coding sequence is TGTGCCAGCAGCCTCACCGGACAGGGGAGTTTAAGGGAGACCCAGTACTTC.